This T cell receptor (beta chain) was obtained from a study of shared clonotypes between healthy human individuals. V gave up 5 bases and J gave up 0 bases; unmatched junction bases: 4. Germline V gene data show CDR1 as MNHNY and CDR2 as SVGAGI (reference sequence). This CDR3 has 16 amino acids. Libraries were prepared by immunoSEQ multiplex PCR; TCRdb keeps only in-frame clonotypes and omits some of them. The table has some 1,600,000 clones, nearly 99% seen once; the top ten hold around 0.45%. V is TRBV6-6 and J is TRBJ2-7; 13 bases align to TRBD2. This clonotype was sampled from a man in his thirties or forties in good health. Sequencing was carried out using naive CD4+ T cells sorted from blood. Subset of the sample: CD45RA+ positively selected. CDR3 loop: CASSPGTSGTSYEQYF. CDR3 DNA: TGTGCCAGCAGTCCCGGGACTAGCGGGACCTCCTACGAGCAGTACTTC.